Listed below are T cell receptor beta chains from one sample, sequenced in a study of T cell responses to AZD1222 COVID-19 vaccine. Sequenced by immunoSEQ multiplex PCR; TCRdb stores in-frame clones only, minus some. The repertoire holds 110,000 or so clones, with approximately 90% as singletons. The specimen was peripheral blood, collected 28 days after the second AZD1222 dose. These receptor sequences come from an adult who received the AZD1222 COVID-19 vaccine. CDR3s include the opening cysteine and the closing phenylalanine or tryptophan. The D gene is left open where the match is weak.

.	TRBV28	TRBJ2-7	CASSYSPTGRSYEQYF
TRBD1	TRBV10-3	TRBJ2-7	CAISGAVGSGQADEQYF
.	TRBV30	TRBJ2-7	CAWSDTGRSHEQYF
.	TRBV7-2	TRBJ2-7	CASSPGRSYEQYF
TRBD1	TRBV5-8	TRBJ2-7	CASSSGTGADEQYF
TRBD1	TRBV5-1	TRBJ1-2	CASSLEAGQGGGYTF
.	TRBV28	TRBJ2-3	CASSFWSADTDTQYF
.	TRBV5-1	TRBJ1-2	CASSSQAGAPYGYTF
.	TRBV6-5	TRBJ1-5	CASSYGRNQPQHF
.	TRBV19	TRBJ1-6	CASSISSTNSPLHF
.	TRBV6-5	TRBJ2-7	CASSYSSLWDEQYF
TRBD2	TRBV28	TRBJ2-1	CASSSGGASGKYNEQFF
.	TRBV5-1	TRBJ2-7	CASSDPFREPTVGQYF
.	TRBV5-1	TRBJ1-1	CASSLAQVSMNTEAFF
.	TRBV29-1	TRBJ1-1	CSALSLSEAFF
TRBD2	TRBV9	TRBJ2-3	CASSVESGSPDTQYF
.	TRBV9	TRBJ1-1	CASSVELVDEAFF